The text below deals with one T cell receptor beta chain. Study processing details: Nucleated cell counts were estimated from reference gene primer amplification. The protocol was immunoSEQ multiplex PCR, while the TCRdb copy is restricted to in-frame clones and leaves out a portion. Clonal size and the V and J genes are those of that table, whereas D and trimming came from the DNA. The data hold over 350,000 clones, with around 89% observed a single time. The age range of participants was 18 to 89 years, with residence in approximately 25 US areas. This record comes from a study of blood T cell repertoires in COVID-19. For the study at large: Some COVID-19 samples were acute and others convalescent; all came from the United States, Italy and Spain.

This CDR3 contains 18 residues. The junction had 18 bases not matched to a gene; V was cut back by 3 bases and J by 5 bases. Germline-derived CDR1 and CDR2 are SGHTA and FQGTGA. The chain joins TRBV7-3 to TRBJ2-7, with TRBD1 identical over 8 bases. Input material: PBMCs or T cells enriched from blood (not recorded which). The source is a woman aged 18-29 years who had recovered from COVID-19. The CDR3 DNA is TGTGCCAGCAGCTTGACTCGAAGGACAGGGAAGTTAGGAGACGAGCAGTACTTC. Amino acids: CASSLTRRTGKLGDEQYF. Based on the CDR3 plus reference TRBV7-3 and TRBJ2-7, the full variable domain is GAGVSQTPSNKVTEKGKYVELRCDPISGHTALYWYRQSLGQGPEFLIYFQGTGAADDSGLPNDRFFAVRPEGSVSTLKIQRTERGDSAVYLCASSLTRRTGKLGDEQYFGPGTRLTVT.